This T cell receptor (beta chain) originates from a study of OX40 agonist ivuxolimab in advanced cancers. Study context: Patients received the agonistic anti-OX40 (CD134) antibody ivuxolimab.

The V end lost 4 bases, the J end lost 2 bases, and 10 bases lay between the germline ends. This CDR3 spans 13 amino acids. Looked up from germline, CDR1 is SGHRS and CDR2 is YFSETQ. The assay was immunoSEQ multiplex PCR, and TCRdb's table has in-frame clones only and misses some. The sample contains 40,000 to 50,000 clones, 88% of which appear only once. V usage is TRBV5-1 and J usage is TRBJ2-7; D call uncertain. Sequenced material: CD4+ or CD8+ T cells sorted from blood, taken in a trial of the OX40 agonist ivuxolimab. This sequence originates from an adult with an advanced solid tumor such as melanoma, head and neck, liver or kidney cancer. CDR3 in DNA: TGCGCCAGCAGCGTAAGTCACACCTACGAGCAGTACTTC. This translates into CASSVSHTYEQYF.